The 18 T cell receptor beta chains below were found in one sample sequenced in a study of OX40 agonist ivuxolimab in advanced cancers. Here immunoSEQ multiplex PCR was the method, and the copy in TCRdb shows in-frame clones only, minus some. This table holds some 82,000 clones, about 91% found once. The sequencing here drew on CD4+ or CD8+ T cells sorted from blood, taken in a trial of the OX40 agonist ivuxolimab. These receptors came from an adult with an advanced solid tumor such as melanoma, head and neck, liver or kidney cancer.

This sequence joins TRBV5-6 and TRBJ2-3, with 7 bases identical to TRBD1. Germline-derived CDR1 and CDR2 are SGHDT and YYEEEE. The CDR3 loop spans 15 amino acids. V dropped 5 bases and J dropped 3; count of bases not matched to a gene: 9. The CDR3 DNA reads as TGTGCCAGCAGACTCGAGGGGGCGCCTACAGATACGCAGTATTTT. Translated: CASRLEGAPTDTQYF.

This clone was found once. J is TRBJ2-6 and V is TRBV11-2; 10 nucleotides line up with TRBD1. This CDR3 has 17 residues. Germline assignment: CDR1 SGHAT and CDR2 FQNNGV. V lost 3 bases, J lost 2 bases, and 4 bases stayed unmatched. The CDR3 loop is CASSLTGGFPGANVLTF. The CDR3, as DNA: TGTGCCAGCAGCTTGACAGGGGGCTTTCCTGGGGCCAACGTCCTGACTTTC.

This clone was counted once. In DNA, the CDR3 is TGCGCCAGCAGCCAGGAAGGGGGCTCGGGCTACACCTTC. It specifies CASSQEGGSGYTF. The chain recombines TRBV5-1 with TRBJ1-2; 7 bases are shared with TRBD1. The germline V gene has CDR1 SGHRS and CDR2 YFSETQ. V lost 4 bases and J lost 8; bases outside the gene matches: 8. The CDR3 consists of 13 residues.

This sequence joins TRBV7-6 and TRBJ2-6; D is undetermined. CDR3 length: 17 amino acids. Trimming left V 0 bases short and J 1 base short, with 10 bases between. Germline V gives CDR1 SGHVS, CDR2 FNYEAQ. CDR3 coding DNA: TGTGCCAGCAGCTTAGCCCCAGTTTTATCTGGGGCCAACGTCCTGACTTTC. It codes for CASSLAPVLSGANVLTF.

In DNA form, the CDR3 reads TGTGCCAGCAGTTCCTCGGGACCGGTCTCCTACGAGCAGTACTTC. This encodes CASSSSGPVSYEQYF. The chain combines TRBV25-1 with TRBJ2-5, with D perhaps assigned TRBD1 or TRBD2 (5 bases each). The closer fit of TRBJ2-7 to the DNA end suggests the J call may be wrong. This CDR3 spans 15 amino acids. Germline CDR1 is MGHDK and CDR2 is SYGVNS.

The chain carries TRBV18 and TRBJ2-1; TRBD2 is a possible D gene (5 bases). CDR3 length: 14 residues. V lost 0 bases and J lost 7, with 10 bases in between. Per the germline V gene, CDR1 is KGHSH and CDR2 is LQKENI. The chain's CDR3 is CASSPPVATNEQFF. CDR3 nucleotides: TGTGCCAGCTCACCACCCGTAGCGACAAATGAGCAGTTCTTC.

The chain has TRBV5-4 and TRBJ2-1; a weak D match, TRBD2 (5 bases). Germline assignment: CDR1 SGHNT and CDR2 YYREEE (reference sequence). The ends were cut back, 7 bases at V and 2 bases at J, with 22 bases in the middle. CDR3 size: 17 residues. CDR3 DNA sequence: TGTGCCAGCTCTAGCTTTCTGGCGGCGGGCGCCTACAATGAGCAGTTCTTC. Encoded protein: CASSSFLAAGAYNEQFF.

This chain links TRBV21-1 with TRBJ1-1; TRBD1, the table's D call, was not compared with the DNA. TRBV21-1 is annotated as a pseudogene. There are 19 residues in the CDR3. This CDR3 reads CASSKARTGQGEGNTEAFF. The CDR3 bases are TGTGCCAGCAGCAAAGCGCGAACAGGACAGGGGGAAGGGAACACTGAAGCTTTCTTT.

This rearrangement joins TRBV28 to TRBJ2-5, with D hard to call. Germline CDR1 is MDHEN and CDR2 is SYDVKM. The germline V and J ends were trimmed by 1 base and 7 bases, with 10 bases remaining between them. CDR3 length equals 13 residues. CDR3 amino acids: CASSLLRLGTQYF. In DNA form, the CDR3 reads TGTGCCAGCAGTTTATTAAGATTGGGGACCCAGTACTTC.

The chain combines TRBV28 with TRBJ1-4; 7 nucleotides line up with TRBD1. The germline V gene has CDR1 MDHEN and CDR2 SYDVKM. Germline trimming cut 2 bases from V and 10 bases from J; bases unmatched to any gene: 10. CDR3 length: 15 residues. The CDR3 DNA reads TGTGCCAGCAGTTTAGGGGGGGACAGAAAAGGAAAACTGTTTTTT. This translates into CASSLGGDRKGKLFF.

As for this clone: Other DNA variants within this sample encode the same CDR3. The chain has TRBV6-5 and TRBJ2-1, with 8 bases matching TRBD1. The ends lost 7 bases at V and 7 bases at J; junction bases unmatched: 6. The CDR3 is 13 amino acids. CDR1 and CDR2 from the germline V gene are MNHEY and SVGAGI. CDR3 bases: TGTGCCAGCACTCGGACAGGGTCAAATGAGCAGTTCTTC. Encoded protein: CASTRTGSNEQFF.

V and J are TRBV28 and TRBJ2-2; unclear D gene. The length of the CDR3 is 11 residues. The ends were cut back, 3 bases at V and 6 bases at J, with 2 bases in the middle. Germline V gene data show CDR1 as MDHEN and CDR2 as SYDVKM. Here the CDR3 reads CASSFPGELFF. The CDR3 DNA follows: TGTGCCAGCAGTTTTCCCGGGGAGCTGTTTTTT.

The chain uses TRBV7-8 and TRBJ2-7; D may be TRBD2 (5 bases). The CDR3 has 13 amino acids. The V and J ends lost 3 bases and 1 base respectively, with 7 bases between them. Germline loops: CDR1 SGHVS, CDR2 FQNEAQ. The CDR3 DNA sequence: TGTGCCAGCAGCTTCGACTATTCCTACGAGCAGTACTTC. Amino acids: CASSFDYSYEQYF.

CDR3 in DNA: TGTGCCAGCAGCTTAGCGCCTAGCGGACCCTACGAGCAGTACTTC. Amino acids: CASSLAPSGPYEQYF. V is TRBV7-2 and J is TRBJ2-7; 7 bases are a match to TRBD2. V lost 0 bases, J lost 2 bases, and 4 bases stayed unmatched. The CDR3 runs 15 residues. The germline V gene encodes CDR1 SGHTA and CDR2 FQGNSA.

V is TRBV11-3 and J is TRBJ1-1; a weak D match, TRBD1 (5 bases). V was pared by 3 bases and J by 4 bases, with 18 bases between. The V gene's germline CDR1 is SGHNT and CDR2 YENEEA. This CDR3 is 16 amino acids long. The CDR3: CASSFSSGRSATEAFF. CDR3 DNA sequence: TGTGCCAGCAGCTTTAGCTCGGGACGGTCGGCCACTGAAGCTTTCTTT.

The genes are TRBV28 and TRBJ1-2; D gene uncertain. Trimming took 5 bases from V and 0 from J, leaving 13 bases between them. Germline values: CDR1 MDHEN, CDR2 SYDVKM. The CDR3 runs to 15 residues. The CDR3 region is CASSLTAPPNYGYTF. For the CDR3, the DNA is TGTGCCAGCAGTCTCACAGCGCCGCCTAACTATGGCTACACCTTC.

The V gene is TRBV6-5, the J gene TRBJ1-1; TRBD1 might be the D (5 bases). This CDR3 contains 14 residues. Between the trimmed V and J ends, which lost 5 bases and 0 bases, there was a span of 10 bases. Germline CDR1 reads MNHEY; CDR2 reads SVGAGI. The CDR3 spells CASSRGGVNTEAFF. The CDR3 coding sequence is TGTGCCAGCAGTCGCGGGGGGGTGAACACTGAAGCTTTCTTT.

The rearrangement links TRBV7-2 to TRBJ1-5; 9 bases match TRBD1. CDR3 length: 17 amino acids. Trimming cost V 4 bases and J 6 bases; bases outside gene matches: 13. Germline V lookup: CDR1 SGHTA, CDR2 FQGNSA. In DNA, the CDR3 is TGTGCCAGCAGCTCATCGCCCGGGACAGGGAAGGGTCAGCCCCAGCATTTT. Protein sequence: CASSSSPGTGKGQPQHF.